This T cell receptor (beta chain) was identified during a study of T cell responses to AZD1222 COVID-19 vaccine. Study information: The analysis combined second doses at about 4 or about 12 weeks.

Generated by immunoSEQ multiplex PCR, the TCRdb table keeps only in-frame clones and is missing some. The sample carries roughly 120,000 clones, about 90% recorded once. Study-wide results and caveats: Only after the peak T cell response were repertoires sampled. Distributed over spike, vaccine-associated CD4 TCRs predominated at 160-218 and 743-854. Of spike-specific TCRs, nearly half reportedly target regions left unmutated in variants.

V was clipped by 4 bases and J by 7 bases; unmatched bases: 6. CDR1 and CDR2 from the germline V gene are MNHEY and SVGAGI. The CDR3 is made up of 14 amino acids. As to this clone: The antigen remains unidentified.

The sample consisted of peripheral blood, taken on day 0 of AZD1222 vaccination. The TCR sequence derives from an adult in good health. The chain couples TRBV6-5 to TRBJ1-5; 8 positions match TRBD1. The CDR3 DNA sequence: TGTGCCAGCAGTTCAGGACAGGGAAAACAGCCCCAGCATTTT. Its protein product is CASSSGQGKQPQHF.